Sequencing of this T cell receptor (beta chain) was carried out in a study of CD8 T cells in Susac syndrome. Study conclusions and caveats: The TCR sequencing and HLA analysis in the study involved a relatively small number of individuals, as the study acknowledged.

On this clonotype itself: The antigen remains undetermined.

RNA, at about 0.45 to 1 ug, was reverse transcribed with random hexamers. Multiplex PCR with immunoSEQ amplified the TCR beta CDR3 across 54 Vbeta and 13 Jbeta. MiXCR, run by TCRdb on the immunoSEQ multiplex PCR reads, gives a single entry per CDR3 protein. The sample has about 200,000 distinct CDR3 sequences, under 97% seen once; the top ten hold approximately 0.09%. The length of the CDR3 is 14 residues. Trimming shortened V by 3 bases and J by 2 bases, and 11 bases separated the two germline ends. The sequenced sample consisted of CD4+ T cells from PBMCs. The gene calls are TRBV12-3 or TRBV12-4 and TRBJ2-7; TRBD1 might be the D (5 bases). The sequence was collected from a human donor with multiple sclerosis. The CDR3 loop is CASSFFQTAYEQYF. CDR3 bases: TGTGCCAGCAGTTTTTTCCAGACAGCCTACGAGCAGTACTTC.